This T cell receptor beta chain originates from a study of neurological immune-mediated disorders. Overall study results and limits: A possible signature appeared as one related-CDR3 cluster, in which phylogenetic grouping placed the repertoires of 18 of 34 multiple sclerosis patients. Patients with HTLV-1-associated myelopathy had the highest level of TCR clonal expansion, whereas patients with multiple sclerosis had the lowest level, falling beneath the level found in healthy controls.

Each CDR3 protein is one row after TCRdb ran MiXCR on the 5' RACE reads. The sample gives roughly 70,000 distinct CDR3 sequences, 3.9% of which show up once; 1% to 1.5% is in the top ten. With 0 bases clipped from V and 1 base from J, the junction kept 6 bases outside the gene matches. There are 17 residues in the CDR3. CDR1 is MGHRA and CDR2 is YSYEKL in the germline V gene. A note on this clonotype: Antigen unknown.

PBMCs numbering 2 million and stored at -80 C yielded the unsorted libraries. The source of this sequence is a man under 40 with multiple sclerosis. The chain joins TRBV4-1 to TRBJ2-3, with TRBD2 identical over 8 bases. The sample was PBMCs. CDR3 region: CASSQETGTRRTDTQYF. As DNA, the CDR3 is TGCGCCAGCAGCCAAGAAACCGGGACTAGACGCACAGATACGCAGTATTTT.